This passage covers 8 T cell receptor beta chains from one sample sequenced in a study of blood T cell dynamics during melanoma immunotherapy. Specified time point: week 3, after first cycle of checkpoint inhibitor. TCRdb keeps only in-frame clones here, not all; method: immunoSEQ multiplex PCR. The sample yields over 1,000 clones, around 81% seen once. Specimen: cell-free DNA from blood, collected from a patient treated with checkpoint blockade. The receptors were gathered from a human donor with melanoma.

This sequence joins TRBV11-2 and TRBJ2-1; 12 positions match TRBD2. Germline CDR1 reads SGHAT; CDR2 reads FQNNGV. J gave up 0 bases and V 5 bases, and 2 bases lay outside the gene matches. The CDR3 length is 16 residues. DNA for the CDR3: TGTGCCAGCAGCACGACTAGCGGGAGCTCCTACAATGAGCAGTTCTTC. Amino acids: CASSTTSGSSYNEQFF.

Only a few counts were recorded for this clone. The chain combines TRBV15 with TRBJ1-4, with D perhaps matching TRBD1 (5 bases). CDR3 length: 13 amino acids. The germline CDR1 and CDR2 sequences are LNHNV and YYDKDF (reference sequence). Trimming took 6 bases from V and 4 from J, leaving 9 bases between them. Here the CDR3 DNA reads TGTGCCACCAGGACGGGGCTTAATGAAAAACTGTTTTTT. This gives the protein CATRTGLNEKLFF.

This rearrangement joins TRBV9 to TRBJ2-1, with TRBD2 matching over 9 bases. Losses at the gene ends were 0 bases for V and 6 bases for J; bases not matched to a gene: 4. This CDR3 is 15 amino acids long. In germline, CDR1 is SGDLS, CDR2 YYNGEE. CDR3 in DNA: TGTGCCAGCAGCGTAGTGGCTAGCGGGGTCAATGAGCAGTTCTTC. Translating gives CASSVVASGVNEQFF.

This clone was recorded a few times. This sequence joins TRBV23-1 and TRBJ1-2; D ambiguous. TRBV23-1 belongs to the ORF category, with a function that is uncertain. V was shortened by 2 bases and J by 6 bases, with 19 bases between the two germline ends. The length of the CDR3 is 16 residues. CDR3 in amino acids: CASSQPPPLAWDGYTF. Here the CDR3 DNA reads TGCGCCAGCAGTCAACCTCCCCCTTTAGCCTGGGATGGCTACACCTTC.

The CDR3 DNA follows: TGTGCCAGCAGTTTAGGGGGGCCTACTGAAGCTTTCTTT. Residues: CASSLGGPTEAFF. The chain recombines TRBV27 with TRBJ1-1, with D possibly TRBD1 on 6 matching bases. V was shortened by 2 bases and J by 5 bases, with 9 bases between the two germline ends. Germline V CDR1 and CDR2: MNHEY, SMNVEV (reference sequence). The CDR3 has 13 amino acids.

The gene calls are TRBV5-1 and TRBJ2-2; possible D gene TRBD1, 6 bases. The CDR3 is 15 amino acids. Germline CDR1 SGHRS, CDR2 YFSETQ. Trimming took 8 bases from V and 5 from J, leaving 19 bases between them. CDR3 in amino acids: CASSSGQLMTGELFF. The CDR3 bases are TGCGCCAGTTCCTCGGGACAATTGATGACCGGGGAGCTGTTTTTT.

This clone has only a few counts. The chain combines TRBV4-2 with TRBJ1-1; no reliable D call. In germline, CDR1 is LGHNA, CDR2 YNFKEQ. V was clipped by 1 base and J by 6 bases, with 6 bases between them. There are 12 residues in the CDR3. DNA of the CDR3: TGTGCCAGCAGCCAAGGGGAGCCTGAAGCTTTCTTT. Residues: CASSQGEPEAFF.

The V call is TRBV27, the J call TRBJ1-1; 7 bases fit TRBD1. Germline CDR1 and CDR2: MNHEY and SMNVEV (reference sequence). This CDR3 contains 14 residues. Trimming took 6 bases from V and 0 from J; bases not matched to a gene: 4. CDR3: CASSRQGLNTEAFF. The CDR3 coding sequence is TGTGCCAGCAGCCGACAGGGTTTGAACACTGAAGCTTTCTTT.